These T cell receptor beta chains were read from a single sample in a study of blood T cell repertoires in COVID-19. Data came from immunoSEQ multiplex PCR; TCRdb stores just in-frame clones and leaves some out. The sample has 300,000 to 400,000 clones; 65% to 90% are singletons. The sample comprised peripheral blood. The source is a woman aged 60 to 75 with COVID-19, enrolled during active disease. CDR3s include the opening cysteine and the closing phenylalanine or tryptophan. The order of the fields is CDR3 length, D gene, J gene, V gene, CDR3 protein. A D gene is named only where the DNA matches it firmly.

>14|-|TRBJ2-6|TRBV6-5
CASLSSSGANVLTF
>12|-|TRBJ1-1|TRBV29-1
CSARTAPTEAFF
>15|-|TRBJ1-4|TRBV19
CASMRGRQTNEKLFF
>15|-|TRBJ2-4|TRBV5-8
CASSSWGGGRDIQYF
>15|-|TRBJ1-3|TRBV18
CASSPAGAVGNTIYF
>13|-|TRBJ2-5|TRBV11-3
CASSPGQQETQYF
>14|TRBD1|TRBJ1-4|TRBV6-1
CASSEEQGPQELFF
>13|-|TRBJ1-4|TRBV6-2/TRBV6-3
CASSLRRTGEPFF
>10|-|TRBJ1-2|TRBV20-1
CSASGYGYTF
>16|TRBD1|TRBJ2-1|TRBV5-1
CASSLDDRGAYNEQFF
>15|-|TRBJ2-2|TRBV6-6
CASRQGLLGTGELFF
>14|TRBD1|TRBJ2-7|TRBV11-3
CASSSRTGAHEQYF
>15|-|TRBJ2-7|TRBV5-4
CASSLASGPSYEQYF
>14|TRBD2|TRBJ2-7|TRBV11-1
CASSNGLAVYEQYF
>14|TRBD1|TRBJ1-1|TRBV19
CATSDTQGAYEAFF
>14|-|TRBJ2-5|TRBV6-2/TRBV6-3
CASSYSTSQETQYF
>11|-|TRBJ2-5|TRBV30
CAWSMQGAQYF
>15|TRBD2|TRBJ2-7|TRBV10-3
CAISGYPGGGNEQYF
>12|-|TRBJ1-2|TRBV9
CASSAGGYGYTF
>12|-|TRBJ1-1|TRBV3-1/TRBV3-2
CASSQANTEAFF
>12|TRBD1|TRBJ1-2|TRBV10-1
CASSGTGGGYTF
>16|TRBD2|TRBJ2-3|TRBV19
CASGPGGELKADTQYF
>16|-|TRBJ2-3|TRBV6-5
CASSYSFAASTDTQYF
>16|-|TRBJ1-4|TRBV3-1/TRBV3-2
CASSQTGGKTNEKLFF
>14|-|TRBJ2-7|TRBV18
CASSPRGAESEQYF
>16|TRBD1|TRBJ2-7|TRBV5-1
CASSLEARGSPYEQYF
>12|-|TRBJ2-2|TRBV7-8
CASSSRTGELFF
>15|TRBD1|TRBJ1-4|TRBV19
CASSIQGAEGEKLFF
>14|-|TRBJ1-3|TRBV4-1
CASSRGYSGNTIYF
>16|TRBD2|TRBJ2-7|TRBV27
CASSSWTGGMTYEQYF
>16|-|TRBJ2-2|TRBV5-1
CASSPLAGTNTGELFF
>14|TRBD1|TRBJ2-5|TRBV27
CASSPLDRVETQYF
>12|TRBD1|TRBJ1-2|TRBV6-5
CASLGQGYGYTF
>16|TRBD1|TRBJ1-2|TRBV5-4
CASSSQGGQGIYGYTF
>16|TRBD1|TRBJ2-7|TRBV4-3
CASSQYSGTGEGEQYF
>13|-|TRBJ2-7|TRBV3-1/TRBV3-2
CASSHLELYEQYF
>12|-|TRBJ1-2|TRBV19
CASSVTWGGYTF
>13|-|TRBJ1-1|TRBV15
CATSRDFFTEAFF
>16|TRBD2|TRBJ2-5|TRBV3-1/TRBV3-2
CASSQGRTSGGETQYF
>16|TRBD1|TRBJ1-1|TRBV18
CASSPSMGQMNTEAFF
>12|-|TRBJ1-1|TRBV28
CASSLRSRGAFF
>15|TRBD1|TRBJ1-3|TRBV6-6
CASSGTGGMWNTIYF
>16|-|TRBJ1-2|TRBV11-3
CASSEKRTKGDYGYTF
>16|-|TRBJ1-5|TRBV4-1
CASSQPTRGSNQPQHF
>11|-|TRBJ2-5|TRBV9
CASGRRETQYF
>13|-|TRBJ1-2|TRBV6-5
CATYRQDYYGYTF
>18|-|TRBJ1-6|TRBV5-1
CASSPQGEGRSYNSPLHF
>14|TRBD2|TRBJ2-3|TRBV9
CASSQLAGGPTQYF
>14|-|TRBJ1-2|TRBV5-1
CASSFVGGNYGYTF
>13|TRBD1|TRBJ2-7|TRBV11-3
CASSPTGDGEQYF
>12|-|TRBJ2-1|TRBV29-1
CSVSAGRNEQFF
>16|TRBD2|TRBJ2-7|TRBV18
CASSPPSGGISYEQYF
>15|TRBD1|TRBJ2-3|TRBV6-5
CASSSGGTGTDTQYF
>16|-|TRBJ2-3|TRBV18
CASSQMDSMVTDTQYF
>14|-|TRBJ1-6|TRBV9
CASSATRINSPLHF
>11|-|TRBJ2-7|TRBV7-9
CASSLTTEQYF
>13|-|TRBJ1-4|TRBV12-3/TRBV12-4
CASSLGTYEKLFF
>15|TRBD1|TRBJ1-4|TRBV30
CAWSPTQGAREKLFF
>14|TRBD2|TRBJ2-3|TRBV6-2/TRBV6-3
CASSPGLAGYPGYF